This TCR beta chain was retrieved from a study of chemoradiotherapy in HPV16-positive cancers. Study context: Candidate HPV-specific T-cell clones and common TCR motifs came from functional assays in a couple of HPV16-positive patients.

Germline V gene data show CDR1 as LNHDA and CDR2 as SQIVND (reference sequence). The length of the CDR3 is 14 residues. V shed 6 bases, J shed 4 bases, and the junction held 8 bases outside the gene matches. A word on this clone: Its antigen is unknown.

Produced via immunoSEQ multiplex PCR; TCRdb's table is partial and in-frame only. The table has about 10,000 clones, around 86% seen once. Whole-study results and caveats: HPV-responsive T-cell expansion during chemoradiotherapy was linked to improved recurrence-free survival in HPV16-positive patients. Non-HPV-specific T cells did not expand in tumors during treatment, whereas candidate HPV-specific clones and E7-related motifs did.

The chain links TRBV19 to TRBJ1-2; 7 bases fit TRBD1. The sample was blood, taken from a patient who underwent chemoradiotherapy. The clonotype was recovered from a human donor with HPV-associated anogenital cancer. CDR3 DNA: TGTGCCAGTAGAGACGGACAGGCGTTCTATGGCTACACCTTC. Translating it yields CASRDGQAFYGYTF.